This is a list of T cell receptor beta chains from one sample in a study of CD8 T cells in Susac syndrome. A single record per CDR3 protein comes from TCRdb applying MiXCR to the immunoSEQ multiplex PCR reads. Altogether about 200,000 distinct CDR3 sequences are present, 92% being singletons, with the ten largest covering approximately 0.13%. The sequencing sample was made of CD8+ T cells from PBMCs. Receptor source: a human donor with multiple sclerosis. Each CDR3 is given with its conserved first and last residue. The D gene is left open where the match is weak. The size entry is marked missing in some rows and otherwise reads once, few, many or a size class.

CDR3aa,CDR3nt,abundance,j_gene,v_gene,d_gene
CASSSDNHSNQPQHF,TGTGCCAGTAGTTCCGACAATCATAGCAATCAGCCCCAGCATTTT,NA,TRBJ1-5,TRBV19,NA
CASRDPRLGVTFF,TGTGCCAGCAGGGACCCCCGGCTCGGGGTGACGTTCTTC,NA,TRBJ2-1,TRBV12-3/TRBV12-4,NA
CASGPPGGGSYEQYF,TGTGCTAGTGGCCCCCCAGGGGGCGGCTCCTACGAGCAGTACTTC,NA,TRBJ2-7,TRBV12-5,TRBD1
CASQGAMNTEAFF,TGTGCCAGTCAGGGGGCGATGAACACTGAAGCTTTCTTT,NA,TRBJ1-1,TRBV27,TRBD1
CASTTGGGGHTEAFF,TGTGCCAGTACCACAGGGGGCGGAGGGCACACTGAAGCTTTCTTT,once,TRBJ1-1,TRBV13,TRBD1
CASSGRLAGGPGTQYF,TGTGCCAGCAGCGGACGACTAGCGGGAGGGCCGGGGACCCAGTACTTC,NA,TRBJ2-5,TRBV7-9,TRBD2
CASSQANEQFF,TGCGCCAGCAGCCAAGCGAATGAGCAGTTCTTC,NA,TRBJ2-1,TRBV4-1,NA
CATSRGSPAEQYF,TGTGCCACCAGCAGAGGGTCCCCTGCCGAGCAGTACTTC,once,TRBJ2-7,TRBV15,NA
CASSQDGGGPAGATSGELFF,TGCGCCAGCAGCCAAGACGGAGGGGGTCCAGCGGGAGCCACGAGCGGGGAGCTGTTTTTT,NA,TRBJ2-2,TRBV4-3,TRBD2
CASSDPGTNTGERFF,TGTGCCAGCAGTGACCCCGGCACGAACACCGGGGAGCGTTTTTTT,NA,TRBJ2-2,TRBV2,NA
CASSQPSGRANEQFF,TGTGCCAGCAGCCAACCCAGCGGGAGGGCAAATGAGCAGTTCTTC,NA,TRBJ2-1,TRBV3-1,TRBD2
CASGAQGATNEKLFF,TGTGCCAGCGGGGCGCAGGGGGCAACTAATGAAAAACTGTTTTTT,once,TRBJ1-4,TRBV6-1,TRBD1
CATSREAVLEGSLETQYF,TGTGCCACCAGCAGAGAGGCTGTATTGGAGGGGAGTTTAGAGACCCAGTACTTC,NA,TRBJ2-5,TRBV15,NA